This paragraph reports one TCR beta chain. Its target is unknown. The V gene's germline CDR1 is LNHDA and CDR2 SQIVND (reference sequence). The length of the CDR3 is 16 residues. V was clipped by 5 bases and J by 2 bases; unmatched bases: 8. The record originates from a study of OX40 agonist ivuxolimab in advanced cancers. Study as a whole: Ivuxolimab doses were 0.01, 0.1, 0.3, 1.5, 3 or 10 mg/kg every 2 weeks. Partial responses were recorded for three patients, including one with hepatocellular carcinoma and two with cutaneous melanoma. Broader study findings: CD4+ and CD8+ blood T cells expanded clonally by week 6 at 0.1 to 3.0 mg/kg.

Using immunoSEQ multiplex PCR, the repertoire was profiled, and TCRdb retains in-frame clones only, with some absent. The repertoire holds about 73,000 clones, with 75% to 90% as singletons. The TCR was taken from an adult with an advanced solid tumor such as melanoma, head and neck, liver or kidney cancer. This rearrangement joins TRBV19 to TRBJ2-3; 9 bases align to TRBD2. Sequencing used CD4+ or CD8+ T cells sorted from blood, obtained in a trial of the OX40 agonist ivuxolimab. Here the CDR3 reads CASSLLAGTFTDTQYF. CDR3 DNA sequence: TGTGCCAGTAGTCTGCTAGCGGGAACTTTCACAGATACGCAGTATTTT.